Below, 7 T cell receptor beta chains from the same sample are listed, as sequenced in a study of blood T cell repertoires in COVID-19. The repertoire was sequenced with immunoSEQ multiplex PCR; TCRdb's copy has only in-frame clones and lacks some. The table records 300,000 to 400,000 clones, 89% of them present only once. The source material was peripheral blood. The receptors here all came from a woman aged 25 to 39 with COVID-19, enrolled during active disease.

The chain links TRBV5-1 to TRBJ1-2; 9 positions match TRBD1. The trim removed 4 bases at V and 7 bases at J, leaving 14 bases unmatched. The CDR3 sequence is 16 residues long. The germline V gene encodes CDR1 SGHRS and CDR2 YFSETQ. The CDR3 loop is CASSVDRGPEPFGYTF. The CDR3 region has the DNA TGCGCCAGCAGCGTGGACAGGGGCCCGGAACCTTTTGGCTACACCTTC.

V usage is TRBV28 and J usage is TRBJ2-1; D is undetermined. V gave up 1 base and J gave up 0 bases, with 10 bases separating them. Germline CDR1 and CDR2: MDHEN and SYDVKM. CDR3 length: 16 amino acids. This CDR3 is CASSLFSLSSYNEQFF. The CDR3 coding sequence is TGTGCCAGCAGTTTATTTAGCCTCAGCTCCTACAATGAGCAGTTCTTC.

CDR3: CATSERTGGNEQFF. The CDR3 DNA is TGTGCCACCAGTGAAAGGACAGGGGGTAATGAGCAGTTCTTC. The rearrangement links TRBV24-1 to TRBJ2-1; 10 nucleotides align to TRBD1. Trimming removed 4 bases from V and 7 bases from J; junction bases left unmatched: 3. Germline V gene sequence: CDR1 KGHDR, CDR2 SFDVKD. This CDR3 is 14 amino acids long.

This chain links TRBV18 with TRBJ2-1; 8 bases fit TRBD1. Germline V gene data show CDR1 as KGHSH and CDR2 as LQKENI. There are 17 residues in the CDR3. With V trimmed by 1 base and J by 1 base, 6 bases remained unmatched. This chain's CDR3 is CASSPQRDRSSYNEQFF. The CDR3 nucleotides read TGTGCCAGCTCACCACAGAGGGACAGGTCTTCCTACAATGAGCAGTTCTTC. The complete variable domain, with remaining parts taken from reference TRBV18 and TRBJ2-1, reads NAGVMQNPRHLVRRRGQEARLRCSPMKGHSHVYWYRQLPEEGLKFMVYLQKENIIDESGMPKERFSAEFPKEGPSILRIQQVVRGDSAAYFCASSPQRDRSSYNEQFFGPGTRLTVL.

This clone has just a few counts. The rearrangement joins TRBV9 to TRBJ2-2, with D possibly matching TRBD2 (6 bases). With 6 bases removed from V and 2 bases from J, the gap between germline ends came to 11 bases. The CDR3 length is 14 residues. Germline lookup yields CDR1 SGDLS and CDR2 YYNGEE. DNA for the CDR3: TGTGCCAGCATCTTGGGGGGTAACACCGGGGAGCTGTTTTTT. Translated: CASILGGNTGELFF.

A single count supports this clone. The V and J genes are TRBV18 and TRBJ2-6; 7 nucleotides agree with TRBD1. The CDR3 spans 16 residues. J was trimmed by 0 bases and V by 8 bases; bases with no gene match: 7. Germline V CDR1 and CDR2: KGHSH, LQKENI. In DNA form, the CDR3 reads TGTGCCAGCACAGGGGACACACGCTCTGGGGCCAACGTCCTGACTTTC. Translated: CASTGDTRSGANVLTF.

In this sample, this clone turned up a few times. One end of the junction is discordant with germline, which a read error may explain. The chain employs TRBV7-9 and TRBJ1-1; 7 positions match TRBD1. Germline V gives CDR1 SEHNR, CDR2 FQNEAQ (reference sequence). The CDR3 consists of 16 residues. As DNA, the CDR3 is TGTGCCAGCAGCGTAGCCGGGACAGCCTTGAACACTGAAGCTTTCTTT. Protein sequence: CASSVAGTALNTEAFF. Supplemented by reference TRBV7-9 and TRBJ1-1, the full variable domain reads DTGVSQNPRHKITKRGQNVTFRCDPISEHNRLYWYRQTLGQGPEFLTYFQNEAQLEKSRLLSDRFSAERPKGSFSTLEIQRTEQGDSAMYLCASSVAGTALNTEAFFGQGTRLTVV.